This T cell receptor beta chain emerged from a study of shared clonotypes between healthy human individuals (dated by TCRdb to about 2020). Study-wide context: The cohort comprised a couple of women and a few men aged 18 to 49 years. To estimate repertoire size and how much clonotypes are shared between individuals, the study performed deep sequencing of blood TCR repertoires from a few healthy adults. Libraries were prepared and TCR repertoires were sequenced by different laboratories using diverse techniques, in order to increase sequencing depth and limit assay-specific biases. Per donor, leukapheresis produced somewhere between about 0.9 and 9.5 billion PBMCs.

Including the terminal cysteine and phenylalanine, the CDR3 comprises 17 residues. Kept here is only the CDR3 DNA, which spans 51 bases and is read in frame from base 1. Taken from the germline V gene, the CDR1 and CDR2 loops are LGHNA and YNFKEQ. Deletion took 0 bases off V and 8 bases off J, with a span of 23 bases between the germline ends. A note on this clone: Its antigen remains unidentified. No much larger clone is present one base from it, and per-base qualities are unavailable.

Donors were healthy HIV-negative adults with no recently reported acute infections or vaccinations. Only Caucasian adults living in Nashville, Tennessee, USA were represented among the donors. For unsorted samples, 75 million to 100 million PBMCs were counted and genomic DNA was extracted with the QIAamp DNA Blood Mini kit. Blood was collected by leukapheresis, and PBMCs were isolated by Ficoll-Histopaque density gradient centrifugation and then cryopreserved in liquid nitrogen vapor phase. What the authors observed across the whole study: Pairwise subsampling led to the expectation that sequencing depth would affect the degree of clonotype sharing among donors. Sampling was limited to blood, and TCR repertoires in tissue likely differ from TCR repertoires in blood. Because the study included a small number of donors, the genetic and exposure-history diversity represented was limited.

TCR CDR3 regions were amplified from genomic DNA by multiplex PCR using the deep immunoSEQ assay. Genomic DNA extracted from each cell subset was distributed evenly over all wells of several immunoSEQ 96-well plates, and each plate served as one replicate. Each replicate PCR for unsorted PBMC received roughly 300 ng genomic DNA, equal to approximately 30,000 T cell genomes. Unsorted PBMC genomic DNA was sequenced across ten immunoSEQ deep assay plates. Purified libraries were quantified with a Qubit 3.0 fluorometer, sized on a Bioanalyzer 2100, and re-quantified with the KAPA Library Quantification kit. A separate single-read 150-cycle Illumina NextSeq 550 flow cell was used to sequence each immunoSEQ 96-well plate. The source study handled its data this way. Because the immunoSEQ output included only junctional sequences and no quality scores, the filtering could not be the same as the filtering used for full-length reads. To assign V/J genes and CDR3, sequences were annotated against IMGT germline references using PyIR, a Python wrapper for IgBLAST v1.9. Reads were removed for weak V/J assignments (E-value above 1e-6), missing CDR3, stop codons, out-of-frame junctions, or ambiguous translated residues. A V3J clonotype was defined by an identical inferred V gene, J gene, and CDR3 amino acid sequence. Percentage overlap between repertoires was computed as shared unique clonotypes divided by the size of the smaller repertoire. Richness of each repertoire was evaluated using RTK rarefaction, the Chao1 estimator, and Recon v2.1 estimates of unobserved clonotypes. What TCRdb holds here is the immuneACCESS table cut down to in-frame rearrangements. Part of the clones is not present; checked against another copy, under half of the missing clones reflect an unresolved V gene, and the others are unexplained. Clone size and V and J calls were adopted from that table, with D and trimming inferred from the DNA. The sample includes roughly 500,000 clones, with around 73% observed a single time. 9.5% to 15% of the sample goes to the ten largest clones.

Input material: PBMCs. The rearranged chain carries TRBV4-2 and TRBJ2-7; the D gene is not confidently resolved. The TCR comes from a woman in her thirties or forties in good health. Some clones in this sample may be carry-over from other donors' samples. The CDR3 region reads CASSQDQELFALSQQYF. The nucleotides read TGTGCCAGCAGCCAAGATCAGGAGCTCTTTGCCCTATCCCAGCAGTACTTC.